The 23 T cell receptor beta chains presented below share a single source sample, sequenced in a study of early T cells in non-severe SARS-CoV-2 infection. One entry per CDR3 protein results from TCRdb running MiXCR on the 5' RACE reads. The data show approximately 99,000 distinct CDR3 sequences, about 12% seen once. Sequences were obtained from whole blood. The receptor set was obtained from an adult who was a healthcare worker with PCR-confirmed SARS-CoV-2 infection or an uninfected control (not recorded which).

Many counts were recorded for this clonotype. The chain has TRBV12-3 or TRBV12-4 and TRBJ2-6; D ambiguous. V shed 3 bases and J shed 2 bases, with 5 bases lying between them. This CDR3 is 14 amino acids long. CDR3 DNA: TGTGCCAGCAGTTTGAATCCTGGGGCCAACGTCCTGACTTTC. Residues: CASSLNPGANVLTF.

In its sample, this clonotype was seen a few times. The chain carries TRBV20-1 and TRBJ2-1, with a tentative D call TRBD1 (6 bases). The CDR3 runs 14 residues. Germline CDR1 DFQATT, CDR2 SNEGSKA (reference sequence). Trimming shortened V by 5 bases and J by 0 bases, and 11 bases separated the two germline ends. The CDR3 here is CSAPDSISYNEQFF. CDR3 sequence (DNA): TGCAGTGCTCCGGACAGTATCTCCTACAATGAGCAGTTCTTC.

This clonotype was recorded at least ten times. This chain uses TRBV7-9 with TRBJ2-2; no firm D call. Trimming removed 8 bases from V and 2 bases from J, with 9 bases in between. The CDR3 length is 13 residues. Germline V gene data show CDR1 as SEHNR and CDR2 as FQNEAQ (reference sequence). CDR3 nucleotides: TGTGCCAGCCAGTGGTTAAACACCGGGGAGCTGTTTTTT. The encoded protein is CASQWLNTGELFF.

V is TRBV20-1 and J is TRBJ1-1; D is unresolved. CDR1 is DFQATT and CDR2 is SNEGSKA in the germline V gene (reference sequence). Trimming removed 3 bases from V and 6 bases from J, with 14 bases in between. The CDR3 extends over 13 amino acids. This chain's CDR3 is CSASSVHGAEAFF. The CDR3 DNA follows: TGCAGTGCTAGTTCGGTCCATGGCGCTGAAGCTTTCTTT.

This clonotype was seen many times. The chain recombines TRBV5-6 with TRBJ2-3; D possibly matches TRBD1 or TRBD2 (5 bases each). V was shortened by 4 bases and J by 2 bases, with 11 bases between the two germline ends. This CDR3 spans 14 amino acids. Germline V gene sequence: CDR1 SGHDT, CDR2 YYEEEE. CDR3 nucleotide sequence: TGTGCCAGCAGCGGGGACGTTGCCACAGATACGCAGTATTTT. Translation gives CASSGDVATDTQYF.

The V gene is TRBV12-3 or TRBV12-4, the J gene TRBJ1-5; a possible D gene is TRBD1 (6 bases). V was trimmed by 3 bases and J by 4 bases, leaving 13 bases between them. The CDR3 has 15 residues. CDR3 sequence (DNA): TGTGCCAGCAGTTTTACGGGGGGCGTTAATCAGCCCCAGCATTTT. This codes for CASSFTGGVNQPQHF.

This clonotype appeared a few times. The V and J genes are TRBV11-3 and TRBJ2-7, with TRBD2 as a possible D gene (6 bases). Germline assignment: CDR1 SGHNT and CDR2 YENEEA. The CDR3 totals 16 residues. V was cut by 1 base and J by 4 bases, with 17 bases left in between. The CDR3: CASSLANSGIKYEQYF. The DNA for the CDR3 is TGTGCCAGCAGCTTAGCAAATAGCGGCATTAAATACGAGCAGTACTTC.

This clonotype was seen only a few times. The chain uses TRBV6-5 and TRBJ1-1, with 8 bases that match TRBD1. Trimming at V came to 4 bases and at J to 6 bases, leaving 7 bases not matched to a gene. The CDR3 has 14 amino acids. The V gene's germline CDR1 is MNHEY and CDR2 SVGAGI. Written as DNA, the CDR3 is TGTGCCAGCAGTTTGACAGGGGCGTACGCTGAAGCTTTCTTT. Translated, it gives CASSLTGAYAEAFF.

On this clonotype: This may be a read error: a much more frequent sequence differs by one nucleotide. This chain connects TRBV5-5 to TRBJ2-1; D is ambiguous. CDR1 is SGHKS and CDR2 is YYEKEE in the germline V gene (reference sequence). CDR3 length: 10 residues. In nucleotides, the CDR3 is TGTACCAGCAGCTACGTTGAGCAGTTCTTC. It encodes CTSSYVEQFF.

The V and J genes are TRBV7-3 and TRBJ2-1, with 14 nucleotides matching TRBD2. Trimming took 2 bases from V and 10 from J; bases not matched to a gene: 4. The CDR3 has 15 residues. Germline loops: CDR1 SGHTA, CDR2 FQGTGA. The CDR3 nucleotides are TGTGCCAGCAGCTTACTCGGGACTAGCGGGGGAGAGCAGTTCTTC. Protein sequence: CASSLLGTSGGEQFF. The complete variable domain, with remaining parts taken from reference TRBV7-3 and TRBJ2-1, reads GAGVSQTPSNKVTEKGKYVELRCDPISGHTALYWYRQSLGQGPEFLIYFQGTGAADDSGLPNDRFFAVRPEGSVSTLKIQRTERGDSAVYLCASSLLGTSGGEQFFGPGTRLTVL.

In its sample, this clonotype was seen a few times. The rearrangement links TRBV3-1 to TRBJ2-1; 9 bases line up with TRBD2. CDR3 length: 15 amino acids. Germline CDR1 LGHDT, CDR2 YNNKEL (reference sequence). Germline trimming cut 3 bases from V and 7 bases from J; bases unmatched to any gene: 7. The CDR3 here is CASSQRGGLRNEQFF. DNA of the CDR3: TGTGCCAGCAGCCAGCGGGGGGGCCTAAGGAATGAGCAGTTCTTC.

This clonotype was seen at least ten times. The germline gene is not matched at one end of the junction; a read error may be the cause. V is TRBV7-7 and J is TRBJ2-1, with 7 positions matching TRBD2. Germline CDR1 reads SSHAT; CDR2 reads FNYEAQ (reference sequence). This CDR3 region has 15 residues. CDR3 residues: CASSLGGRSYNEQFF. As DNA, the CDR3 is TGTGCTAGCAGCTTAGGCGGGAGATCCTACAATGAGCAGTTCTTC.

This clonotype was observed many times. The rearrangement links TRBV7-6 to TRBJ2-7, with D perhaps matching TRBD1 or TRBD2 (7 bases each). The CDR3 consists of 15 residues. The V gene lost 0 bases and the J gene lost 6 bases, with 15 bases spanning the gap. CDR1 is SGHVS, CDR2 FNYEAQ, per germline. Here the CDR3 DNA reads TGTGCCAGCAGCTTAGCGGCAGGGGGGGGTTTCGAGCAGTACTTC. Translating gives CASSLAAGGGFEQYF.

This clonotype has a handful of counts. V gene TRBV30 combines with J gene TRBJ1-6; possible D gene TRBD1, 6 bases. CDR1 is GTSNPN and CDR2 is SVGIG in the germline V gene (reference sequence). The CDR3 runs 15 residues. V was cut by 3 bases and J by 7 bases, with 16 bases left in between. CDR3 coding DNA: TGTGCCTGGAGCCCCATCGGACAGCTGAATTCACCCCTCCACTTT. Its translation: CAWSPIGQLNSPLHF.

The chain couples TRBV12-3 or TRBV12-4 to TRBJ1-2, with a possible D match to TRBD1 (6 bases). The CDR3 covers 12 residues. V lost 8 bases and J 8 bases, leaving 15 bases between the germline ends. Written as DNA, the CDR3 is TGTGCCAGCCCAGACAGGATCATCGGCTACACCTTC. Amino acid sequence: CASPDRIIGYTF.

The chain carries TRBV9 and TRBJ2-7, with D perhaps matching TRBD1 (5 bases). This CDR3 has 14 amino acids. Trimming pared 0 bases from V and 6 bases from J, leaving 13 bases between. CDR1 SGDLS and CDR2 YYNGEE come from the germline V gene. The CDR3 region has the DNA TGTGCCAGCAGCGTAGGGCCAGGGTCCCGCGAGCAGTACTTC. Residues: CASSVGPGSREQYF. Together with reference TRBV9 and TRBJ2-7, the CDR3 gives the full variable domain: DSGVTQTPKHLITATGQRVTLRCSPRSGDLSVYWYQQSLDQGLQFLIQYYNGEERAKGNILERFSAQQFPDLHSELNLSSLELGDSALYFCASSVGPGSREQYFGPGTRLTVT.

This clonotype appeared a few times. The J gene is TRBJ1-2, the V gene TRBV4-2; TRBD1 aligns across 8 bases. Losses at the gene ends were 1 base for V and 8 bases for J; bases not matched to a gene: 9. This CDR3 has 15 residues. CDR1 is LGHNA, CDR2 YNFKEQ, per germline. The CDR3 reads CASSQGEDRVSGYTF. Written as DNA, the CDR3 is TGTGCCAGCAGCCAAGGAGAGGACAGGGTCAGCGGCTACACCTTC.

This chain connects TRBV7-3 to TRBJ1-2; no firm D call. CDR3 length equals 13 residues. Deletions cut 1 base from V and 8 bases from J, with 11 bases between. The V gene's germline CDR1 is SGHTA and CDR2 FQGTGA. The CDR3 loop is CASSLRGGRGYTF. The DNA for the CDR3 is TGTGCCAGCAGCTTAAGAGGAGGGAGAGGCTACACCTTC.

This clonotype turned up a few times. V usage is TRBV11-3 and J usage is TRBJ1-3, with D perhaps matching TRBD1 (6 bases). This CDR3 spans 16 amino acids. CDR1 and CDR2 (germline): SGHNT, YENEEA. The V and J ends lost 4 bases and 0 bases respectively, with 13 bases between them. The DNA for the CDR3 is TGTGCCAGCAGCTCCGGGACATTCATCTCTGGAAACACCATATATTTT. It yields the protein CASSSGTFISGNTIYF.

This clonotype came up many times. One end of the junction is discordant with germline, which a read error may explain. J is TRBJ2-6 and V is TRBV11-3; D possibly corresponds to TRBD1 (6 bases). Germline V gene sequence: CDR1 SGHNT, CDR2 YENEEA. The CDR3 spans 14 residues. The CDR3 loop reads CASSFVSGANVLLF. In DNA, the CDR3 is TGTGCCAGCAGCTTCGTGTCAGGGGCCAACGTCCTGCTTTTC.

This clonotype appeared a few times. The chain is built from TRBV6-2 or TRBV6-3 and TRBJ1-2; unclear D gene. V gave up 10 bases and J gave up 0 bases, with 12 bases separating them. Germline V lookup: CDR1 MNHEY, CDR2 SVGEGT. CDR3 length: 13 residues. The CDR3 DNA follows: TGTGCCACCTCGGGGAGGTCTAACTATGGCTACACCTTC. This translates into CATSGRSNYGYTF.

This clonotype was seen a few times. J is TRBJ1-1 and V is TRBV15, with D unclear. The CDR3 extends over 15 amino acids. Per the germline V gene, CDR1 is LNHNV and CDR2 is YYDKDF (reference sequence). V lost 0 bases and J 5 bases, leaving 13 bases between the germline ends. The CDR3 DNA is TGTGCCACCAGCAGAGATTGGGTAGGAGAGACTGAAGCTTTCTTT. Residues: CATSRDWVGETEAFF.

A few counts support this clonotype. The chain joins TRBV6-5 to TRBJ2-3; D is unresolved. Trimming removed 8 bases at V and 9 bases at J, with 9 bases between. This CDR3 region has 10 residues. CDR1 and CDR2 from the germline V gene are MNHEY and SVGAGI. CDR3 sequence reads: CASGVGTQYF. DNA for the CDR3: TGTGCCAGCGGAGTCGGGACGCAGTATTTT.